The rows below give T cell receptor beta chains drawn from one sample of a study of cytomegalovirus exposure and HLA in healthy donors. The table came from immunoSEQ multiplex PCR; TCRdb's copy has only in-frame clones and leaves some out. Here the sample spans 100,000 to 150,000 clones, 75% to 85% being singletons. The sequencing sample was made of PBMCs. The receptors come from a woman aged 50 to 65 in good health and CMV-seropositive. Each CDR3 is given with its conserved first and last residue. Each record gives: D gene, V gene, J gene, clone size, CDR3 protein, CDR3 DNA. D genes are given only for firm matches. Where a row states a size, it is once, few, many or the class of an expanded clone; other rows omit it.

d_call: TRBD2; v_call: TRBV2; j_call: TRBJ2-1; clone_size: few; cdr3_aa: CASSEGTSMSEQFF; cdr3_nt: TGTGCCAGCAGTGAAGGGACTAGCATGAGTGAGCAGTTCTTC
d_call: NA; v_call: TRBV4-1; j_call: TRBJ2-7; clone_size: few; cdr3_aa: CASSQDSGAGPLFYEQYF; cdr3_nt: TGCGCCAGCAGCCAAGATTCAGGGGCAGGCCCCCTCTTCTACGAGCAGTACTTC
d_call: TRBD1; v_call: TRBV30; j_call: TRBJ2-4; clone_size: NA; cdr3_aa: CAWGQGFDIQYF; cdr3_nt: TGTGCCTGGGGACAGGGGTTTGACATTCAGTACTTC
d_call: NA; v_call: TRBV7-3; j_call: TRBJ2-7; clone_size: NA; cdr3_aa: CASTPDRNPYEQYF; cdr3_nt: TGTGCCAGCACACCAGACAGGAACCCCTACGAGCAGTACTTC
d_call: NA; v_call: TRBV4-1; j_call: TRBJ1-6; clone_size: NA; cdr3_aa: CASSPDRDSPLHF; cdr3_nt: TGCGCCAGCAGCCCTGACCGGGATTCACCCCTCCACTTT
d_call: NA; v_call: TRBV7-2; j_call: TRBJ1-2; clone_size: NA; cdr3_aa: CASSLATRGGGGYTF; cdr3_nt: TGTGCCAGCAGCTTAGCAACCAGGGGCGGAGGTGGCTACACCTTC
d_call: NA; v_call: TRBV9; j_call: TRBJ2-5; clone_size: NA; cdr3_aa: CASSVTPGGETQYF; cdr3_nt: TGTGCCAGCAGCGTCACCCCGGGGGGCGAGACCCAGTACTTC
d_call: NA; v_call: TRBV7-2; j_call: TRBJ2-5; clone_size: NA; cdr3_aa: CASSSTVGRQETQYF; cdr3_nt: TGTGCCAGCAGCTCAACGGTGGGGAGGCAAGAGACCCAGTACTTC
d_call: NA; v_call: TRBV6-5; j_call: TRBJ2-5; clone_size: NA; cdr3_aa: CASSYWDKGKETQYF; cdr3_nt: TGTGCCAGCAGTTATTGGGACAAAGGGAAAGAGACCCAGTACTTC
d_call: TRBD2; v_call: TRBV2; j_call: TRBJ2-1; clone_size: NA; cdr3_aa: CASSFGTSPSSYNEQFF; cdr3_nt: TGTGCCAGCAGTTTCGGGACTAGCCCAAGCTCCTACAATGAGCAGTTCTTC
d_call: TRBD2; v_call: TRBV5-4; j_call: TRBJ2-3; clone_size: NA; cdr3_aa: CASRYGLGEITDTQYF; cdr3_nt: TGTGCCAGCAGATATGGACTAGGGGAGATCACAGATACGCAGTATTTT
d_call: NA; v_call: TRBV5-8; j_call: TRBJ2-1; clone_size: few; cdr3_aa: CASSLRSSGEQFF; cdr3_nt: TGTGCCAGCAGCTTGAGGTCTTCAGGTGAGCAGTTCTTC
d_call: TRBD1; v_call: TRBV7-6; j_call: TRBJ1-2; clone_size: NA; cdr3_aa: CASSSSHGTAWGYTF; cdr3_nt: TGTGCCAGCAGCTCATCACACGGGACAGCGTGGGGCTACACCTTC
d_call: NA; v_call: TRBV6-1; j_call: TRBJ2-7; clone_size: NA; cdr3_aa: CASSETGYLFAYEQYF; cdr3_nt: TGTGCCAGCAGTGAAACAGGGTATTTGTTCGCCTACGAGCAGTACTTC
d_call: NA; v_call: TRBV9; j_call: TRBJ1-3; clone_size: NA; cdr3_aa: CASSVDPNSGNTIYF; cdr3_nt: TGTGCCAGCAGCGTAGACCCTAACTCTGGAAACACCATATATTTT
d_call: NA; v_call: TRBV9; j_call: TRBJ1-1; clone_size: NA; cdr3_aa: CASSFTPMNTEAFF; cdr3_nt: TGTGCCAGCAGCTTTACACCCATGAACACTGAAGCTTTCTTT
d_call: TRBD2; v_call: TRBV7-9; j_call: TRBJ2-7; clone_size: NA; cdr3_aa: CASSSAGLAGPYEQYF; cdr3_nt: TGTGCCAGCAGCTCTGCCGGACTAGCGGGACCCTACGAGCAGTACTTC
d_call: NA; v_call: TRBV6-5; j_call: TRBJ2-1; clone_size: few; cdr3_aa: CASSSGRGPNNEQFF; cdr3_nt: TGTGCCAGCAGTTCCGGGCGGGGTCCGAACAATGAGCAGTTCTTC
d_call: TRBD1; v_call: TRBV2; j_call: TRBJ1-2; clone_size: NA; cdr3_aa: CASLQGADNYGYTF; cdr3_nt: TGTGCCAGCTTACAGGGGGCAGATAACTATGGCTACACCTTC
d_call: TRBD2; v_call: TRBV7-8; j_call: TRBJ2-5; clone_size: NA; cdr3_aa: CAGTSGGLETQYF; cdr3_nt: TGTGCCGGGACTAGCGGGGGTCTTGAGACCCAGTACTTC
d_call: TRBD2; v_call: TRBV7-3; j_call: TRBJ2-5; clone_size: NA; cdr3_aa: CASSSGGLAGRETQYF; cdr3_nt: TGTGCCAGCAGCAGCGGGGGACTAGCGGGACGGGAGACCCAGTACTTC
d_call: NA; v_call: TRBV6-6; j_call: TRBJ2-1; clone_size: few; cdr3_aa: CASRDKVWGREQFF; cdr3_nt: TGTGCCAGCAGAGATAAAGTATGGGGGCGAGAGCAGTTCTTC
d_call: TRBD1; v_call: TRBV7-8; j_call: TRBJ2-2; clone_size: NA; cdr3_aa: CASTPSRQGNTGELFF; cdr3_nt: TGTGCCAGCACCCCGTCTCGACAGGGGAACACCGGGGAGCTGTTTTTT
d_call: TRBD2; v_call: TRBV7-2; j_call: TRBJ2-3; clone_size: few; cdr3_aa: CASSSAATSGLSTDTQYF; cdr3_nt: TGTGCCAGCAGCTCCGCCGCGACTAGCGGGTTGAGCACAGATACGCAGTATTTT
d_call: TRBD1; v_call: TRBV6-1; j_call: TRBJ2-4; clone_size: few; cdr3_aa: CATRTGQGQDIQYF; cdr3_nt: TGTGCCACCAGAACGGGACAGGGCCAGGACATTCAGTACTTC
d_call: NA; v_call: TRBV5-4; j_call: TRBJ2-7; clone_size: NA; cdr3_aa: CASSLSPPPLYEQYF; cdr3_nt: TGTGCCAGCAGCTTGAGCCCTCCTCCGCTATACGAGCAGTACTTC
d_call: TRBD1; v_call: TRBV7-9; j_call: TRBJ1-4; clone_size: NA; cdr3_aa: CASSYGQGGAEKLFF; cdr3_nt: TGTGCCAGCAGCTACGGACAGGGGGGGGCTGAAAAACTGTTTTTT
d_call: TRBD1; v_call: TRBV10-3; j_call: TRBJ1-3; clone_size: NA; cdr3_aa: CAIRILGQVSGNTIYF; cdr3_nt: TGTGCCATCAGAATCTTAGGACAGGTCTCTGGAAACACCATATATTTT
d_call: NA; v_call: TRBV2; j_call: TRBJ1-1; clone_size: few; cdr3_aa: CASSFRQAPRYNTEAFF; cdr3_nt: TGTGCCAGCAGTTTTCGACAGGCCCCGCGTTACAACACTGAAGCTTTCTTT
d_call: TRBD1; v_call: TRBV5-1; j_call: TRBJ2-7; clone_size: NA; cdr3_aa: CASSWSGTGPYEQYF; cdr3_nt: TGCGCCAGCAGCTGGTCCGGGACAGGGCCCTACGAGCAGTACTTC
d_call: TRBD2; v_call: TRBV7-2; j_call: TRBJ2-4; clone_size: NA; cdr3_aa: CASSPGLALAKNIQYF; cdr3_nt: TGTGCCAGCAGCCCTGGACTAGCTCTAGCCAAAAACATTCAGTACTTC
d_call: NA; v_call: TRBV7-2; j_call: TRBJ2-2; clone_size: few; cdr3_aa: CASSLQTENTGELFF; cdr3_nt: TGTGCCAGCAGCTTACAAACAGAGAACACCGGGGAGCTGTTTTTT
d_call: TRBD1; v_call: TRBV5-4; j_call: TRBJ1-2; clone_size: NA; cdr3_aa: CASSRTGVGGYTF; cdr3_nt: TGTGCCAGCAGCCGGACAGGGGTCGGTGGCTACACCTTC
d_call: NA; v_call: TRBV30; j_call: TRBJ2-1; clone_size: NA; cdr3_aa: CAWSVAEAYNEQFF; cdr3_nt: TGTGCCTGGAGTGTAGCGGAGGCCTACAATGAGCAGTTCTTC
d_call: TRBD1; v_call: TRBV5-4; j_call: TRBJ2-5; clone_size: NA; cdr3_aa: CASSLGGTGKETQYF; cdr3_nt: TGTGCCAGCAGCTTAGGGGGGACAGGGAAGGAGACCCAGTACTTC
d_call: TRBD2; v_call: TRBV2; j_call: TRBJ2-7; clone_size: NA; cdr3_aa: CASSGLAIEQYF; cdr3_nt: TGTGCCAGCAGTGGACTAGCGATTGAGCAGTACTTC
d_call: NA; v_call: TRBV19; j_call: TRBJ1-2; clone_size: NA; cdr3_aa: CASTPPGGYYGYTF; cdr3_nt: TGTGCCAGTACCCCCCCCGGAGGGTACTATGGCTACACCTTC
d_call: NA; v_call: TRBV12-5; j_call: TRBJ2-7; clone_size: NA; cdr3_aa: CASGLGIQGSEQYF; cdr3_nt: TGTGCTAGTGGTTTGGGTATACAGGGAAGCGAGCAGTACTTC
d_call: TRBD1; v_call: TRBV18; j_call: TRBJ2-7; clone_size: few; cdr3_aa: CASSSTGGHEQYF; cdr3_nt: TGTGCCAGCTCATCGACAGGGGGCCACGAGCAGTACTTC
d_call: NA; v_call: TRBV7-9; j_call: TRBJ2-5; clone_size: NA; cdr3_aa: CASSLGGVRETQYF; cdr3_nt: TGTGCCAGCAGCTTAGGCGGAGTGAGGGAGACCCAGTACTTC
d_call: TRBD1; v_call: TRBV27; j_call: TRBJ1-6; clone_size: few; cdr3_aa: CASSTGQGGNSPLHF; cdr3_nt: TGTGCCAGCAGTACTGGACAGGGAGGCAATTCACCCCTCCACTTT
d_call: NA; v_call: TRBV19; j_call: TRBJ1-5; clone_size: NA; cdr3_aa: CASSRAIRLSNQPQHF; cdr3_nt: TGTGCCAGTAGTAGGGCCATTCGTTTGAGCAATCAGCCCCAGCATTTT
d_call: TRBD2; v_call: TRBV4-1; j_call: TRBJ2-3; clone_size: NA; cdr3_aa: CASSPGGLAGVADTQYF; cdr3_nt: TGCGCCAGCAGCCCGGGGGGACTAGCGGGGGTTGCAGATACGCAGTATTTT
d_call: NA; v_call: TRBV29-1; j_call: TRBJ1-2; clone_size: NA; cdr3_aa: CSVFRDTNYGYTF; cdr3_nt: TGCAGCGTCTTCAGGGATACTAACTATGGCTACACCTTC
d_call: NA; v_call: TRBV4-1; j_call: TRBJ1-5; clone_size: NA; cdr3_aa: CASSHIWFGGSPLRYQPQHF; cdr3_nt: TGCGCCAGCAGCCACATATGGTTCGGTGGTTCCCCTTTGAGGTACCAGCCCCAGCATTTT
d_call: NA; v_call: TRBV21-1; j_call: TRBJ1-2; clone_size: once; cdr3_aa: CASRPRGGLPYGYTF; cdr3_nt: TGTGCCAGCAGACCCCGGGGGGGGCTTCCTTATGGCTACACCTTC
d_call: NA; v_call: TRBV7-9; j_call: TRBJ1-1; clone_size: NA; cdr3_aa: CASSLASAGLNTEAFF; cdr3_nt: TGTGCCAGCAGCCTAGCCTCGGCGGGGTTGAACACTGAAGCTTTCTTT
d_call: TRBD2; v_call: TRBV5-1; j_call: TRBJ2-7; clone_size: NA; cdr3_aa: CASSPQGLAGVYEQYF; cdr3_nt: TGCGCCAGCAGCCCGCAGGGACTAGCGGGAGTTTACGAGCAGTACTTC
d_call: TRBD2; v_call: TRBV2; j_call: TRBJ2-3; clone_size: NA; cdr3_aa: CASSRMGLTTDTQYF; cdr3_nt: TGTGCCAGCAGTCGGATGGGACTAACCACAGATACGCAGTATTTT
d_call: TRBD1; v_call: TRBV6-5; j_call: TRBJ2-7; clone_size: once; cdr3_aa: CASSYSGEQGAYEQYF; cdr3_nt: TGTGCCAGCAGTTACTCCGGGGAACAGGGGGCCTACGAGCAGTACTTC
d_call: NA; v_call: TRBV4-3; j_call: TRBJ2-1; clone_size: NA; cdr3_aa: CASSQEGGVKQKSYNEQFF; cdr3_nt: TGCGCCAGCAGCCAAGAAGGTGGAGTAAAGCAAAAGTCCTACAATGAGCAGTTCTTC
d_call: TRBD2; v_call: TRBV27; j_call: TRBJ2-3; clone_size: NA; cdr3_aa: CASSLALAGTDTQYF; cdr3_nt: TGTGCCAGCAGTTTAGCACTAGCGGGCACAGATACGCAGTATTTT
d_call: NA; v_call: TRBV5-6; j_call: TRBJ2-3; clone_size: few; cdr3_aa: CASSYGQTLSTDTQYF; cdr3_nt: TGTGCCAGCAGCTACGGACAGACGTTGAGCACAGATACGCAGTATTTT
d_call: NA; v_call: TRBV4-3; j_call: TRBJ2-6; clone_size: NA; cdr3_aa: CASSPWLSGANVLTF; cdr3_nt: TGCGCCAGCAGCCCTTGGCTCTCTGGGGCCAACGTCCTGACTTTC